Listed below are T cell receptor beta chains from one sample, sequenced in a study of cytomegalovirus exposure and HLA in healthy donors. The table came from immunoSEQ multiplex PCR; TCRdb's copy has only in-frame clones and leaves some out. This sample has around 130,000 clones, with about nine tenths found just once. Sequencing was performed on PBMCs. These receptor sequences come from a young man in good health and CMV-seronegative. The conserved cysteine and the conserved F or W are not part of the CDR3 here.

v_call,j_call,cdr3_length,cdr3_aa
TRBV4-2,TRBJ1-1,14,ASSPHGLTGSTEAF
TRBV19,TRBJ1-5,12,ASSIRSGNQPQH
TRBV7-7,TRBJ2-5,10,ASSLRGETQY
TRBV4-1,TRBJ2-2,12,ASSLGQNTGELF
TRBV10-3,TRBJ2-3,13,AISTGGQVTDTQY
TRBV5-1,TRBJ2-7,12,ASSLTGSSYEQY
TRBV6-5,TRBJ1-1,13,ASSYSDRGDTEAF
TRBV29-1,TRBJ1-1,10,SVDNMAGKAF
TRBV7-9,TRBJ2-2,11,ASSLELSGELF
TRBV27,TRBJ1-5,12,ASSSGTDNQPQH
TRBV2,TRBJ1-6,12,ASIKTGGNSPLH
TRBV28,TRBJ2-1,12,ASSSGLEGNEQF
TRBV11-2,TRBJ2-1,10,ASSWSQNEQF
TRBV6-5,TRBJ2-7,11,ASRTGGSYEQY
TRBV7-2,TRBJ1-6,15,ASSLAFQGLYNSPLH
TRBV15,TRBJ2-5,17,ATSTIPGLAGGRGETQY
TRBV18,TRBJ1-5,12,ASSPPGSNQPQH
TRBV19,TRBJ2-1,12,ASSMRLLVDEQF
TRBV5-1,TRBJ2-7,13,ASSLTGFGVYEQY
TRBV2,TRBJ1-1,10,ASRVTGPEAF
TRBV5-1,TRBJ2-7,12,ASSGASGDNEQY
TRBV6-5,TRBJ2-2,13,ASRLWDRGGGELF
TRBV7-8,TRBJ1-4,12,ASKGQIRNEKLF
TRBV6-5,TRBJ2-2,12,ASTYTLFGGELF
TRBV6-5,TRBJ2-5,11,ASSYLYQETQY
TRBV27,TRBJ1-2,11,ASSFYPGRGYT
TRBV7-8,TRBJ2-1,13,ASRGTHLKNNEQF
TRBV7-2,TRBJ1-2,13,ASSLVLGGAQGYT
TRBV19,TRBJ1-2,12,ASSRGQGIRGYT
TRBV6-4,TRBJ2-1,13,ASSGTSGGADEQF
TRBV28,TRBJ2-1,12,ASSLRGSSREQF
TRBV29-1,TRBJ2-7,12,SVVGERGRSEQY
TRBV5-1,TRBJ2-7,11,ASSLDQAYEQY
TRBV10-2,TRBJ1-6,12,ASSDRGENSPLH
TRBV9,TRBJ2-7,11,ASSLGVMNEQY
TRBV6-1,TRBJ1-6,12,ASSGQSYNSPLH
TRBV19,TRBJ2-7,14,ASRKRAGEGSYEQY
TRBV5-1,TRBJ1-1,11,ASRTGGNTEAF
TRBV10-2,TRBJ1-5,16,ASSLSGLRGYSNQPQH
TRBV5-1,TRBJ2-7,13,ASSLWQGNAYEQY
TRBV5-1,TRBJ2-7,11,ASSLVSGGEQY
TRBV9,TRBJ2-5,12,ASSPRTSVQTQY
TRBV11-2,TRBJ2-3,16,ASSQPLGAGESTDTQY
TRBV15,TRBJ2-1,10,ATRTGWNEQF
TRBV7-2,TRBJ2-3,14,ASSSSHRVVTDTQY
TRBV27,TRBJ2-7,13,ASSSDGGGGYEQY
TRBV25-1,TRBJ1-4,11,ASSEYGYEKLF
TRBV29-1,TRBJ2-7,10,SFRDSSYEQY
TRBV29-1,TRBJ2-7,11,SAQKGRAYEQY
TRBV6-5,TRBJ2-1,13,ASSSAQGAIDEQF
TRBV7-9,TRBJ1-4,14,ASSTPTGGLYEKLF
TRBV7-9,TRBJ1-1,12,ASSLLGENTEAF
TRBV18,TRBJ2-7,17,ASSPPWTSGGRSSYEQY